This T cell receptor beta chain was retrieved from a study of identical twins. TCRdb fed the 5' RACE reads into MiXCR, producing one record per CDR3 protein. This sample has about 280,000 distinct CDR3 sequences, with about 8.1% found just once. The ends were cut back, 5 bases at V and 10 bases at J, with 27 bases in the middle. The CDR3 is made up of 18 amino acids. Germline assignment: CDR1 SGHVS and CDR2 FQNEAQ. Notes on the study in general: Weaker excess sharing between twins was seen in beta out-of-frame sequences.

Notes on this clonotype: Its antigen is not identified.

This sample also appeared in a second study, on yellow fever vaccine responses in identical twins.

This TCR was recovered from a woman aged 18-35 years in good health. This rearrangement joins TRBV7-8 to TRBJ1-6, with D hard to call. Sequences were obtained from memory (CD45RO+) T cells sorted from blood. CDR3 region: CASSAGLGGADAKSPLHF. As DNA, the CDR3 is TGTGCCAGCAGCGCTGGGCTTGGAGGAGCTGACGCGAAGTCACCCCTCCACTTT.